A selection of T cell receptor beta chains follows, all from one sample in a study of PD-1 blockade in classical Hodgkin lymphoma. Sequencing was performed with immunoSEQ multiplex PCR; in TCRdb, only in-frame clones are kept and a portion is missing. The sample records roughly 28,000 clones, 78% being singletons. Sequenced here: peripheral blood mononuclear cells (PBMCs), sampled before the second cycle of nivolumab. Source of these receptors: a human donor with classical Hodgkin lymphoma. Each CDR3 is given with its conserved first and last residue. The D gene is left open where the match is weak. The size of a clone is reported for some rows only, either as once, few or many, or as a class for expanded clones.

TRBD1	TRBV18	TRBJ1-1	few	CASSPPGTAEAFF	TGTGCCAGCTCACCACCAGGGACAGCTGAAGCTTTCTTT
.	TRBV27	TRBJ1-2	.	CASSPSAGYYGYTF	TGTGCCAGCAGTCCGTCAGCCGGGTATTATGGCTACACCTTC
.	TRBV6-5	TRBJ1-1	.	CASSPRPRGTEAFF	TGTGCCAGCAGCCCCCGACCCCGAGGGACTGAAGCTTTCTTT
.	TRBV2	TRBJ2-1	.	CASSEAQGGEQFF	TGTGCCAGCAGTGAAGCCCAGGGGGGAGAGCAGTTCTTC
TRBD1	TRBV28	TRBJ1-1	.	CASSLPGTGITEAFF	TGTGCCAGCAGTTTACCCGGGACAGGGATTACTGAAGCTTTCTTT
.	TRBV9	TRBJ1-1	.	CASSVEPLNTEAFF	TGTGCCAGCAGCGTAGAGCCCCTTAACACTGAAGCTTTCTTT
.	TRBV28	TRBJ2-1	.	CASSGDNEQFF	TGTGCCAGCAGTGGGGATAATGAGCAGTTCTTC
.	TRBV28	TRBJ2-2	.	CAIRTGNTGELFF	TGTGCCATCCGGACCGGGAACACCGGGGAGCTGTTTTTT
.	TRBV11-1	TRBJ2-3	.	CASSLYQGEEDTQYF	TGTGCCAGCAGCTTATACCAGGGAGAGGAAGATACGCAGTATTTT
TRBD1	TRBV7-7	TRBJ2-7	.	CASSSTDPGQGRSYEQYF	TGTGCCAGCAGCTCCACAGATCCAGGACAGGGGAGGTCCTACGAGCAGTACTTC
.	TRBV11-3	TRBJ2-7	.	CASSLGFGGIYEQYF	TGTGCCAGCAGCTTAGGCTTCGGGGGCATCTACGAGCAGTACTTC
.	TRBV7-2	TRBJ1-2	few	CASSLALRGYGYTF	TGTGCCAGCAGCTTAGCGCTTAGAGGCTATGGCTACACCTTC
.	TRBV28	TRBJ1-2	.	CASRGHYGYTF	TGTGCCAGCAGGGGCCACTATGGCTACACCTTC
.	TRBV7-2	TRBJ2-7	.	CASRRGSGVTYEQYF	TGTGCCAGCAGAAGGGGGTCGGGGGTGACCTACGAGCAGTACTTC
.	TRBV6-1	TRBJ2-2	.	CASTGQGDTGELFF	TGTGCCAGCACGGGCCAGGGAGACACCGGGGAGCTGTTTTTT
.	TRBV4-2	TRBJ1-5	.	CASSVRQDQPQHF	TGTGCCAGCAGCGTTCGACAGGATCAGCCCCAGCATTTT
.	TRBV5-1	TRBJ1-2	.	CASSLDTGDYGYTF	TGCGCCAGCAGCTTGGATACGGGTGACTATGGCTACACCTTC
TRBD1	TRBV7-9	TRBJ1-2	.	CASSVSGQPNYGYTF	TGTGCCAGCAGCGTTTCGGGACAGCCGAACTATGGCTACACCTTC
TRBD2	TRBV7-9	TRBJ2-3	.	CASSLIGGGTDTQYF	TGTGCCAGCAGCTTAATCGGGGGGGGCACAGATACGCAGTATTTT
TRBD1	TRBV2	TRBJ2-7	.	CASEGTVSYEQYF	TGTGCCAGCGAAGGGACAGTTTCCTACGAGCAGTACTTC
.	TRBV2	TRBJ1-1	.	CASSERQMNTEAFF	TGTGCCAGCAGTGAGAGACAGATGAACACTGAAGCTTTCTTT
.	TRBV7-8	TRBJ2-3	.	CASSTDYRLRTDTQYF	TGTGCCAGCAGCACCGATTACAGATTACGCACAGATACGCAGTATTTT
.	TRBV6-5	TRBJ1-3	.	CASSYGLTGNTIYF	TGTGCCAGCAGTTACGGTCTGACGGGAAACACCATATATTTT
TRBD1	TRBV15	TRBJ1-1	.	CATLEGAQNTEAFF	TGTGCCACCTTGGAGGGGGCCCAGAACACTGAAGCTTTCTTT
.	TRBV4-3	TRBJ2-7	.	CASSQDLSPRPYEQYF	TGCGCCAGCAGCCAAGATTTGTCCCCGAGGCCCTACGAGCAGTACTTC
.	TRBV15	TRBJ2-1	.	CATSRGVGARYNEQFF	TGTGCCACCAGCAGAGGAGTAGGGGCGCGGTACAATGAGCAGTTCTTC